The 27 T cell receptor beta chains given below trace back to one sample, sequenced in a study of blood T cell repertoires in COVID-19. Profiled with immunoSEQ multiplex PCR; TCRdb holds only in-frame clones, not every one. The sample carries 250,000 to 400,000 clones, 90% recorded once. The specimen sequenced was peripheral blood. Receptors originate from a woman aged 25 to 45 with COVID-19, enrolled during active disease.

The V gene is TRBV19, the J gene TRBJ2-1; 7 bases are a match to TRBD2. Germline loops: CDR1 LNHDA, CDR2 SQIVND (reference sequence). CDR3 length: 15 residues. Trimming removed 2 bases from V and 6 bases from J; junction bases left unmatched: 7. In DNA, the CDR3 is TGTGCCAGTAGTATAACCAGCGGGGAGACCAATGAGCAGTTCTTC. Its translation: CASSITSGETNEQFF. The entire variable domain, with the rest obtained from reference TRBV19 and TRBJ2-1, is as follows: DGGITQSPKYLFRKEGQNVTLSCEQNLNHDAMYWYRQDPGQGLRLIYYSQIVNDFQKGDIAEGYSVSREKKESFPLTVTSAQKNPTAFYLCASSITSGETNEQFFGPGTRLTVL.

This sequence joins TRBV29-1 and TRBJ1-1; D uncertain. Germline values: CDR1 SQVTM, CDR2 ANQGSEA. This CDR3 comprises 12 residues. The ends were cut back, 7 bases at V and 1 base at J, with 10 bases in the middle. CDR3 nucleotides: TGCAGCGCCTCTTTATGGAACACTGAAGCTTTCTTT. Encoded protein: CSASLWNTEAFF.

The V and J genes are TRBV10-2 and TRBJ1-1; no clear D. Trimming pared 8 bases from V and 0 bases from J, leaving 22 bases between. The CDR3 loop spans 17 amino acids. The germline gives CDR1 WSHSY, CDR2 SAAADI. This CDR3 reads CASSERETFLMNTEAFF. The DNA of the CDR3 is TGCGCCAGCTCTGAAAGGGAGACATTCCTCATGAACACTGAAGCTTTCTTT.

The chain has TRBV6-5 and TRBJ2-7, with 8 bases identical to TRBD2. The CDR3 is 13 residues long. V trimming: 7 bases; J trimming: 2 bases; junction bases outside the gene matches: 4. Germline V CDR1 and CDR2: MNHEY, SVGAGI. CDR3 sequence: CASKAGAPYEQYF. CDR3 coding DNA: TGTGCCAGCAAAGCGGGGGCCCCCTACGAGCAGTACTTC.

V gene TRBV19 combines with J gene TRBJ1-3, with D possibly being TRBD1 (5 bases). CDR1 and CDR2 (germline): LNHDA, SQIVND (reference sequence). This CDR3 spans 14 amino acids. Trimming pared 4 bases from V and 2 bases from J, leaving 9 bases between. This CDR3 is CASSTRQTGNTIYF. CDR3 nucleotides: TGTGCCAGTAGTACCCGACAGACTGGAAACACCATATATTTT.

This clone was seen a handful of times. J is TRBJ2-1 and V is TRBV6-6; 7 nucleotides agree with TRBD1. CDR1 MNHNY and CDR2 SVGAGI come from the germline V gene (reference sequence). J was trimmed by 4 bases and V by 0 bases; bases with no gene match: 3. The CDR3 loop spans 15 amino acids. The CDR3 loop is CASSYSTGRYNEQFF. The DNA of the CDR3 is TGTGCCAGCAGTTACTCGACAGGGCGATACAATGAGCAGTTCTTC.

V and J are TRBV9 and TRBJ1-6; TRBD1 is a possible D gene (6 bases). Germline V gives CDR1 SGDLS, CDR2 YYNGEE. The length of the CDR3 is 14 residues. The V end lost 0 bases, the J end lost 7 bases, and 8 bases lay between the germline ends. CDR3 protein: CASSVGQENSPLHF. CDR3 nucleotide sequence: TGTGCCAGCAGCGTAGGACAGGAGAATTCACCCCTCCACTTT.

The gene calls are TRBV11-3 and TRBJ2-3; TRBD2 matches 7 bases. There are 15 residues in the CDR3. In germline, CDR1 is SGHNT, CDR2 YENEEA. The J segment lost 0 bases and the V segment lost 3 bases, leaving 3 bases of the junction unmatched. CDR3 nucleotide sequence: TGTGCCAGCAGCTTCAGCGGGGCTAGCACAGATACGCAGTATTTT. Its translation: CASSFSGASTDTQYF. The entire variable domain, with the rest obtained from reference TRBV11-3 and TRBJ2-3, is as follows: EAGVVQSPRYKIIEKKQPVAFWCNPISGHNTLYWYLQNLGQGPELLIRYENEEAVDDSQLPKDRFSAERLKGVDSTLKIQPAELGDSAVYLCASSFSGASTDTQYFGPGTRLTVL.

V gene TRBV28 combines with J gene TRBJ1-1; no reliable D call. This CDR3 comprises 11 residues. Trimming pared 7 bases from V and 1 base from J, leaving 4 bases between. Germline V gene data show CDR1 as MDHEN and CDR2 as SYDVKM. The CDR3 DNA reads TGTGCCAGCATATCGAACACTGAAGCTTTCTTT. Its translation is CASISNTEAFF.

The J gene is TRBJ1-1, the V gene TRBV2; D is unclear. This CDR3 is built from 14 residues. With 6 bases removed from V and 0 bases from J, the gap between germline ends came to 11 bases. The V gene's germline CDR1 is SNHLY and CDR2 FYNNEI. CDR3 coding DNA: TGTGCCAGCAGGAGGTCCCAGTTGAACACTGAAGCTTTCTTT. Residues: CASRRSQLNTEAFF.

The V gene is TRBV3-1 (or the pseudogene TRBV3-2), the J gene TRBJ2-6, with D perhaps TRBD2 (7 bases). The germline CDR1 and CDR2 sequences are LGHDT and YNNKEL (reference sequence). This CDR3 is built from 17 residues. With 1 base removed from V and 4 bases from J, the gap between germline ends came to 14 bases. The CDR3 region is CASSQVPGGRGANVLTF. CDR3 nucleotides: TGTGCCAGCAGCCAAGTCCCCGGGGGGCGAGGGGCCAACGTCCTGACTTTC.

The chain joins TRBV25-1 to TRBJ2-2; D remains unclear. CDR1 MGHDK and CDR2 SYGVNS come from the germline V gene. V was trimmed by 1 base and J by 5 bases, leaving 11 bases between them. The CDR3 extends over 15 amino acids. The CDR3 loop reads CASSESSSWTGELFF. The CDR3 DNA sequence: TGTGCCAGCAGTGAATCATCTAGTTGGACCGGGGAGCTGTTTTTT. The whole variable domain, remainder taken from reference TRBV25-1 and TRBJ2-2, is EADIYQTPRYLVIGTGKKITLECSQTMGHDKMYWYQQDPGMELHLIHYSYGVNSTEKGDLSSESTVSRIRTEHFPLTLESARPSHTSQYLCASSESSSWTGELFFGEGSRLTVL.

The rearrangement uses TRBV7-9 and TRBJ2-3; D possibly corresponds to TRBD2 (6 bases). This CDR3 spans 15 amino acids. Germline V gives CDR1 SEHNR, CDR2 FQNEAQ (reference sequence). Trimming stripped 2 bases from V and 3 bases from J, with 12 bases between. As DNA, the CDR3 is TGTGCCAGCAGCTTACGGGGCGGGAATACAGATACGCAGTATTTT. Protein: CASSLRGGNTDTQYF.

The gene calls are TRBV30 and TRBJ2-7, with 8 bases lining up with TRBD2. V trimming: 0 bases; J trimming: 7 bases; junction bases outside the gene matches: 8. The length of the CDR3 is 14 residues. The V gene's germline CDR1 is GTSNPN and CDR2 SVGIG (reference sequence). The CDR3 loop is CAWSVKREPGEQYF. The CDR3, as DNA: TGTGCCTGGAGTGTGAAGCGGGAGCCGGGGGAGCAGTACTTC.

The chain couples TRBV3-1 (or the pseudogene TRBV3-2) to TRBJ2-1; TRBD1 might be the D (6 bases). Germline CDR1 reads LGHDT; CDR2 reads YNNKEL (reference sequence). There are 14 residues in the CDR3. Trimming cost V 5 bases and J 3 bases, with 11 bases left between them. The CDR3, as DNA: TGTGCCAGCAGCAACCGGGACAACTACAATGAGCAGTTCTTC. It translates to CASSNRDNYNEQFF.

The chain joins TRBV24-1 to TRBJ2-1; 7 positions agree with TRBD1. The germline gives CDR1 KGHDR, CDR2 SFDVKD. CDR3 length: 16 amino acids. J lost 1 base, V lost 5 bases, and 7 bases had no gene match. The CDR3 loop is CATSVPGQPSYNEQFF. DNA of the CDR3: TGTGCCACCAGTGTCCCGGGACAGCCTTCCTACAATGAGCAGTTCTTC.

The V and J genes are TRBV27 and TRBJ1-6; perhaps TRBD1 as D (5 bases). CDR1 is MNHEY, CDR2 SMNVEV, per germline (reference sequence). The CDR3 runs to 15 residues. The V end lost 0 bases, the J end lost 7 bases, and 10 bases lay between the germline ends. The CDR3 region has the DNA TGTGCCAGCAGTTTATCCCGACAGATAAATTCACCCCTCCACTTT. It encodes CASSLSRQINSPLHF.

There are a few counts of this clone. This chain links TRBV25-1 with TRBJ1-2, with D possibly matching TRBD1 (6 bases). CDR3 length equals 12 residues. Germline assignment: CDR1 MGHDK and CDR2 SYGVNS. Trimming took 4 bases from V and 6 from J, leaving 9 bases between them. The CDR3 reads CASSGSGDGYTF. The CDR3, as DNA: TGTGCCAGCAGTGGATCAGGGGATGGCTACACCTTC.

V usage is TRBV18 and J usage is TRBJ2-2; 8 bases are shared with TRBD1. V shed 4 bases, J shed 1 base, and the junction held 5 bases outside the gene matches. This CDR3 spans 16 amino acids. CDR1 and CDR2 (germline): KGHSH, LQKENI. CDR3 DNA sequence: TGTGCCAGCTCACTCAGGGGGCGCGGGAACACCGGGGAGCTGTTTTTT. Translated, it gives CASSLRGRGNTGELFF.

A single count supports this clone. The chain recombines TRBV7-9 with TRBJ2-7, with D tentatively TRBD2 (6 bases). The germline gives CDR1 SEHNR, CDR2 FQNEAQ (reference sequence). The CDR3 is made up of 16 amino acids. Trimming shortened V by 2 bases and J by 2 bases, and 16 bases separated the two germline ends. The CDR3 reads CASSLISWRGTYEQYF. CDR3 in DNA: TGTGCCAGCAGCTTAATAAGTTGGCGGGGAACCTACGAGCAGTACTTC.

This rearrangement joins TRBV5-4 to TRBJ1-1; 7 bases match TRBD1. The length of the CDR3 is 18 residues. Germline V gene data show CDR1 as SGHNT and CDR2 as YYREEE (reference sequence). V gave up 4 bases and J gave up 1 base; unmatched junction bases: 16. The CDR3 is CASSPQGTAPTQNTEAFF. As DNA, the CDR3 is TGTGCCAGCAGCCCACAGGGGACTGCACCAACTCAGAACACTGAAGCTTTCTTT.

The CDR3 loop reads CASILVGGDGYTF. The CDR3, as DNA: TGTGCCAGCATCTTGGTCGGGGGGGATGGCTACACCTTC. This rearrangement joins TRBV7-9 to TRBJ1-2, with D maybe TRBD1 (5 bases). Germline V gives CDR1 SEHNR, CDR2 FQNEAQ (reference sequence). V was shortened by 7 bases and J by 6 bases, with 15 bases between the two germline ends. This CDR3 comprises 13 residues. The whole variable domain, remainder taken from reference TRBV7-9 and TRBJ1-2, is DTGVSQNPRHKITKRGQNVTFRCDPISEHNRLYWYRQTLGQGPEFLTYFQNEAQLEKSRLLSDRFSAERPKGSFSTLEIQRTEQGDSAMYLCASILVGGDGYTFGSGTRLTVV.

The J gene is TRBJ1-5, the V gene TRBV21-1; the D call of TRBD1 is as the table states it, not checked on the DNA. TRBV21-1 is classified as a pseudogene. CDR3 size: 18 residues. The CDR3 reads CASSKGNPGTVSNQPQHF. The CDR3 nucleotides are TGTGCCAGCAGCAAAGGCAATCCCGGGACAGTTAGCAATCAGCCCCAGCATTTT.

The chain uses TRBV5-8 and TRBJ2-1; 9 nucleotides align to TRBD1. CDR1 SGHTS and CDR2 YDEGEE come from the germline V gene. V shed 6 bases, J shed 0 bases, and the junction held 4 bases outside the gene matches. This CDR3 is built from 15 residues. CDR3 sequence: CASKLTGGSYNEQFF. Written as DNA, the CDR3 is TGTGCCAGCAAGCTGACAGGGGGCTCCTACAATGAGCAGTTCTTC.

The chain couples TRBV7-9 to TRBJ2-1; 7 nucleotides line up with TRBD2. The V gene end was trimmed by 5 bases and the J gene end by 11 bases; junction bases not matched to a gene: 6. The CDR3 consists of 12 residues. The germline gives CDR1 SEHNR, CDR2 FQNEAQ (reference sequence). The chain's CDR3 is CASSPTGGQQFF. CDR3 bases: TGTGCCAGCAGCCCTACGGGGGGACAGCAGTTCTTC.

The V and J genes are TRBV2 and TRBJ1-5; 7 bases map to TRBD1. The length of the CDR3 is 17 residues. The V and J ends lost 8 bases and 2 bases, in that order; junction bases with no gene match: 15. Germline CDR1 is SNHLY and CDR2 is FYNNEI. CDR3 amino acids: CASRRGGEGKGNQPQHF. In nucleotides, the CDR3 is TGTGCCAGCCGGCGAGGGGGCGAGGGAAAGGGCAATCAGCCCCAGCATTTT.

J is TRBJ1-1 and V is TRBV6-5, with no clear D. The V and J ends lost 6 bases and 0 bases respectively, with 14 bases between them. Germline CDR1 is MNHEY and CDR2 is SVGAGI. CDR3 length: 15 residues. CDR3 in amino acids: CASSARITLNTEAFF. CDR3 nucleotide sequence: TGTGCCAGCAGCGCCAGAATCACCCTGAACACTGAAGCTTTCTTT.